This is a list of T cell receptor beta chains from one sample in a study of blood T cell repertoires in COVID-19. TCRdb's table, derived via immunoSEQ multiplex PCR, lists solely in-frame clones and lacks some. This table has 100,000 to 140,000 clones, just over 90% appearing once. Input material: peripheral blood. All receptors derive from a woman aged 25 to 45 with acute or convalescent COVID-19. Both conserved end residues are part of each CDR3. The order of the fields is J gene, clone size, V gene, D gene, CDR3 protein, CDR3 DNA. The D gene is left open where the match is weak. Clone size is not always given. Where it is, it says once, few, many or a class for expanded clones.

TRBJ1-1 | NA | TRBV19 | NA | CASSDSGKNTEAFF | TGTGCCAGTAGTGATTCCGGTAAGAACACTGAAGCTTTCTTT
TRBJ1-2 | NA | TRBV30 | TRBD1 | CAWSLGTGLVCYGYTF | TGTGCCTGGAGTTTAGGGACAGGGCTCGTTTGTTATGGCTACACCTTC
TRBJ1-3 | NA | TRBV4-3 | NA | CASSQDATGGNTIYF | TGCGCCAGCAGCCAAGATGCGACAGGTGGGAACACCATATATTTT
TRBJ2-7 | NA | TRBV4-1 | TRBD1 | CASSQGTGTYEQYF | TGCGCCAGCAGCCAAGGGACAGGGACCTACGAGCAGTACTTC
TRBJ2-7 | NA | TRBV4-1 | NA | CASSQEFGHTSYEQYF | TGCGCCAGCAGCCAAGAGTTTGGACATACTTCCTACGAGCAGTACTTC
TRBJ2-5 | NA | TRBV11-2 | TRBD2 | CASSLGAGAGETQYF | TGTGCCAGCAGCTTAGGAGCGGGGGCGGGGGAGACCCAGTACTTC
TRBJ2-5 | NA | TRBV28 | TRBD2 | CASSLETSGFEAQYF | TGTGCCAGCAGTTTGGAGACTAGCGGGTTCGAGGCCCAGTACTTC
TRBJ2-7 | NA | TRBV6-1 | NA | CASSEYGGSYEQYF | TGTGCCAGCAGTGAATACGGCGGTTCCTACGAGCAGTACTTC
TRBJ2-7 | NA | TRBV12-2 | NA | CASRSRTSGSLGYEQYF | TGTGCAAGTCGCTCACGGACTAGCGGGAGTCTGGGCTACGAGCAGTACTTC
TRBJ1-3 | NA | TRBV9 | TRBD1 | CASSPWTGGNSGNTIYF | TGTGCCAGCAGCCCTTGGACAGGGGGAAACTCTGGAAACACCATATATTTT
TRBJ1-4 | once | TRBV12-5 | TRBD1 | CASGLVLSEDRGNEKLFF | TGTGCTAGTGGTTTGGTTCTTTCAGAGGACAGGGGTAATGAAAAACTGTTTTTT
TRBJ2-5 | NA | TRBV11-3 | TRBD2 | CASSSGLAGATETQYF | TGTGCCAGCAGCTCCGGACTAGCGGGAGCTACAGAGACCCAGTACTTC